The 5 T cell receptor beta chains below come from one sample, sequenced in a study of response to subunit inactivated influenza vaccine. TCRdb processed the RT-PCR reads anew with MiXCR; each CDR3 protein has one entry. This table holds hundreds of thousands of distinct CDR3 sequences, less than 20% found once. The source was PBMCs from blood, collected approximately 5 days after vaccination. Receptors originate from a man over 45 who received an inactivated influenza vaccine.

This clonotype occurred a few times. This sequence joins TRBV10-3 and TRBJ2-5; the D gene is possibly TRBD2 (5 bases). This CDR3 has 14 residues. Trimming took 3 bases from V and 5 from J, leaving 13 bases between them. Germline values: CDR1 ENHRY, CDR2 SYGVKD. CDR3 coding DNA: TGTGCCATCAGTGACGGGATCCGGGTGGAGACCCAGTACTTC. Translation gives CAISDGIRVETQYF.

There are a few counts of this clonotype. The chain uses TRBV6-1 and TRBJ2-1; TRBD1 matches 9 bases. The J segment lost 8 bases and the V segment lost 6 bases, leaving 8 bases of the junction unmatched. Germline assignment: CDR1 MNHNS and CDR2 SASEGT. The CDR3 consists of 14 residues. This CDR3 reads CASRPLDRGDEQFF. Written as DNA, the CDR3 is TGTGCCAGCAGACCCCTGGACAGGGGTGATGAGCAGTTCTTC.

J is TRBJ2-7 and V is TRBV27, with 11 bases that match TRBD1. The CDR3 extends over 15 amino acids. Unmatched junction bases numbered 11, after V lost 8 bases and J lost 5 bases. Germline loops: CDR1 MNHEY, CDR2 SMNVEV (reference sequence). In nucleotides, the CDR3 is TGTGCCAGCCTCCACAGGACAGGGGGCCACGACGAGCAGTACTTC. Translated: CASLHRTGGHDEQYF.

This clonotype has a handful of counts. The CDR3 sequence is CASSLGQGFLQYF. CDR3 in DNA: TGTGCCAGCAGCTTGGGACAGGGTTTTCTTCAGTACTTC. The rearrangement uses TRBV5-6 and TRBJ2-4; 7 bases fit TRBD1. Germline V CDR1 and CDR2: SGHDT, YYEEEE. After removal of 0 bases from V and 11 bases from J, the junction contained 5 bases not matched to a gene. The CDR3 spans 13 residues.

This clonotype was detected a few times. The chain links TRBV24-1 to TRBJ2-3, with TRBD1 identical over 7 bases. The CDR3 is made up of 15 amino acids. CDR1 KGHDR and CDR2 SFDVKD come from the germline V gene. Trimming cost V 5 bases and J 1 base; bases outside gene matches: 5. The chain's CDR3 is CATSVQGQRTDTQYF. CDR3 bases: TGTGCCACCAGTGTCCAGGGACAGCGCACAGATACGCAGTATTTT.